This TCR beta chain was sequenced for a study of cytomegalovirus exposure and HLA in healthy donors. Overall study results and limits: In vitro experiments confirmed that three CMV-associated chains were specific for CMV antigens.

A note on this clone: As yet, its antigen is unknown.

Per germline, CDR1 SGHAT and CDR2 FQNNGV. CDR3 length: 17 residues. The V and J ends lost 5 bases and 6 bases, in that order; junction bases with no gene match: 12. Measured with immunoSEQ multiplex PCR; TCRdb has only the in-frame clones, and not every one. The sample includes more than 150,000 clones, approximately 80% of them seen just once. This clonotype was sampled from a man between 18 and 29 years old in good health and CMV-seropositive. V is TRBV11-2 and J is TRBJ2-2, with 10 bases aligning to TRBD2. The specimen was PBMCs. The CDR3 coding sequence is TGTGCCAGCAGCACCCTGAGGAGCGGGAGGGGCGCCGGGGAGCTGTTTTTT. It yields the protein CASSTLRSGRGAGELFF.